This T cell receptor beta chain appears in the sequencing data of a study of cytomegalovirus exposure and HLA in healthy donors. This CDR3 has 15 residues. V was shortened by 7 bases and J by 1 base, with 16 bases between the two germline ends. Germline CDR1 and CDR2: WNHNN and SYGVQD (reference sequence). Though probably carrying unrecorded immune exposures, donors were nominally healthy at sampling. PCR primers comprised 60 Vbeta and 13 Jbeta primers. Repertoires were generated with immunoSEQ multiplex PCR, while TCRdb's copy carries only in-frame clones and drops some. The repertoire consists of 100,000 or so clones, with about four fifths occurring once and the leading ten covering roughly 1.3%. Whole-study results and caveats: Segments of the TCR beta V type were, in most cases, productive about 87% or about 30% of the time in an earlier analysis.

Comments on this clone: Its antigen is unidentified.

The clonotype was recovered from a man aged 35 to 55 in good health and CMV-seronegative. The V call is TRBV10-1, the J call TRBJ1-1, with a tentative D call TRBD1 (6 bases). The specimen sequenced was PBMCs. The CDR3 nucleotides read TGCGCCAGCAACCAGGGGAGTGGTGGGAACACTGAAGCTTTCTTT. As protein: CASNQGSGGNTEAFF.